This T cell receptor (beta chain) appears in the sequencing data of a study of shared clonotypes between healthy human individuals. Turning to this clone: What it recognizes is unknown.

V trimming: 2 bases; J trimming: 4 bases; junction bases outside the gene matches: 6. The CDR3 extends over 16 amino acids. Germline V gene sequence: CDR1 SGHRS, CDR2 YFSETQ. Whole-study findings and limits: Naive subsets generally had larger estimated richness than memory subsets. Despite large depth, rarefaction showed incomplete sorted-subset sequencing. Clonotype sharing levels among donors were expected to vary with sequencing depth.

Method: immunoSEQ multiplex PCR; TCRdb's copy keeps in-frame clones and lacks some. Of some 980,000 clones in the sample, over 60% were seen once. The donors, healthy adults who were HIV-negative, had experienced no recent acute infections or vaccinations. This chain links TRBV5-1 with TRBJ2-2, with TRBD1 matching 9 bases. This clonotype originated in a young man in good health. The sequenced sample was memory CD4+ T cells sorted from blood. Regarding subset: CD45RA-negative fraction. CDR3 DNA: TGCGCCAGCAGCTTACAGGGGGCGCGTGTCACCGGGGAGCTGTTTTTT. Its translation: CASSLQGARVTGELFF.